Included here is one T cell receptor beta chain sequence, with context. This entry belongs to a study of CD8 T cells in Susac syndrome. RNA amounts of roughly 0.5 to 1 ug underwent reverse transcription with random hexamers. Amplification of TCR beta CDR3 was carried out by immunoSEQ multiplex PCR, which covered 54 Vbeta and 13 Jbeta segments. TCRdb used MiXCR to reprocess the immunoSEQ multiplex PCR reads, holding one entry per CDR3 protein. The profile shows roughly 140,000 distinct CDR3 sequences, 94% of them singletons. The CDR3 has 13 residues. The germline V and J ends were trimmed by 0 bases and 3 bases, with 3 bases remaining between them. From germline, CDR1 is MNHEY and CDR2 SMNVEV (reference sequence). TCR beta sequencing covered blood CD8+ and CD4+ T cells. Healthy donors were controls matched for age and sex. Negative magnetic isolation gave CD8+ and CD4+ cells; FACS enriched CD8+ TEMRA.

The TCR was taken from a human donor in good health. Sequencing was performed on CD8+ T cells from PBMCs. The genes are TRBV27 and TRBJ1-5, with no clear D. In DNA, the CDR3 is TGTGCCAGCAGTTTATCGGCCAATCAGCCCCAGCATTTT. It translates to CASSLSANQPQHF.